Here is one T cell receptor (beta chain) with its context. Only one count was recorded for this clonotype. The antigen this receptor binds is unknown. The record has no base qualities; no much larger clone is one base away. A single read offers scant evidence. The sample comes from a study of blood T cells in healthy people across ages (dated by TCRdb to the mid-2010s). Study-wide context: In model experiments, template switching captured roughly one uniquely barcoded TCR beta cDNA molecule for every two T cells. The study measured age-related changes in TCR beta repertoire diversity using deep sequencing normalized with unique cDNA molecular identifiers. Donors were grouped into four age groups: young (average approximately 15 years), middle-aged (around 39), aged (around 62) and long-lived (approximately 75). To avoid experimental bias, donors of different ages were distributed randomly across sequencing lanes. For two donors (one aged 18 to 29 and one aged 80 or older), the study analyzed two additional independent replicas of 1 million unique cDNA reads from the same blood draw. General conclusions and limits of the study: Compared with the aged group, more naive CD4+ T cells, fewer expanded clones and increased TCR diversity were shown by the long-lived group, suggesting age selection. The percentage of naive T cells measured by flow cytometry correlated strongly with observed TCR beta diversity. Estimates of total diversity based on one million sequenced T cells were regarded as lower bounds and as underestimates. The CMV infection status of donors was not known, potentially confounding age-related changes in expanded clonotypes. As age increased, observed TCR beta diversity per million T cells dropped in a roughly linear way, and a significant reduction was already evident by age about 40. Because profiling used bulk unsorted PBMCs, naive and antigen-experienced compartments could not be compared conclusively.

The roughly 39 donors, aged about 6 to 90 years, were systemically healthy Caucasian individuals from Russia. About 9.6 milliliters of peripheral blood were collected from each donor into EDTA-treated Vacutainer tubes. Ficoll-Paque density-gradient centrifugation was used to isolate PBMCs, with at least 7 million obtained per sample. Trizol reagent was used to extract total RNA from PBMCs, with at least 5.5 micrograms per sample. For every donor, an aliquot of PBMCs went through flow cytometry to measure the percentages of naive CD45RAhigh/CD27high T cells. Library preparation was by 5' RACE. Sequencing instrument: Illumina HiSeq 2500. A second PCR of about 6 to 12 cycles was run with a J-beta primer mix and a sample-barcoded 5' primer. A template-switch 5' adaptor carrying 12 random nucleotides introduced a unique molecular identifier onto each TCR beta cDNA molecule. At least 2.5 million CDR3-containing paired-end reads were obtained from each sample. All of the RNA was converted into first-strand cDNA using the Mint cDNA synthesis kit, with a TRBC-specific oligonucleotide serving as the primer. Following uracil-DNA glycosylase treatment, a first 18-cycle PCR with universal primers M1SS and BC2_uni_R was performed on all cDNA. The source study handled its data this way. For normalization, 1 million high-quality reads, each with a distinct molecular identifier, were randomly selected from each sample. Reads with shared molecular identifiers were discarded instead of being binned into consensus sequences. MiTCR, set to a Q25 quality threshold and the strictest error-elimination algorithm, was used for CDR3 identification, clonotype clustering and error correction. A nonparametric unseen species model using Euler transformation provided a lower-bound estimate of total TCR beta diversity. TCRdb reprocessed the public reads (quality trimming at Q25 with fastp, clone calling with MiXCR) and kept in-frame beta chains. Rows with one shared CDR3 protein collapse into an entry with the most common genes and DNA. The V and J calls and clone size come from TCRdb's table, not from the authors' own analysis. This sample lists more than 650,000 distinct CDR3 sequences; about 55% were detected once. The top ten hold around 40% of the sample.

The V and J ends are trimmed by 5 bases and 0 bases, leaving 18 bases between them. The CDR3 measures 17 amino acids from cysteine to phenylalanine. Only the CDR3 region is kept as DNA, spanning 51 bases read in frame from base 1. CDR1 and CDR2 are read off the germline V gene as SGHRS and YFSETQ. The receptor comes from a man aged 80 or over in good health. Recombination linked TRBV5-1 to TRBJ2-1; matching of 5 bases hints at TRBD1 as the D gene. Sequencing was carried out using blood. The sequenced DNA is TGCGCCAGCAGTTATGTAGTAGGGGTCAGCTCCTACAATGAGCAGTTCTTC. This translates into CASSYVVGVSSYNEQFF.